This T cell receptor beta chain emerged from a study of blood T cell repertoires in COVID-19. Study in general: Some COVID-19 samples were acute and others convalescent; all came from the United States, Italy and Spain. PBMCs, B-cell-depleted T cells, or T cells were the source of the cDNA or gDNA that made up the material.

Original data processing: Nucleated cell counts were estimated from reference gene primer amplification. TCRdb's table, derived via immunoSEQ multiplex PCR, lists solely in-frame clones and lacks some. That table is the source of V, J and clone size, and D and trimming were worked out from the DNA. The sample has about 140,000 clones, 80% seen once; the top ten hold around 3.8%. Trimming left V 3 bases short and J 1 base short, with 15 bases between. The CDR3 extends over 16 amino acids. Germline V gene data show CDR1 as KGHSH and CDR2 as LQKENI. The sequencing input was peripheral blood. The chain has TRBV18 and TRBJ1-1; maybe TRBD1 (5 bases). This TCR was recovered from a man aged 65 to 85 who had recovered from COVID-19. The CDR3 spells CASSPRSVDKNTEAFF. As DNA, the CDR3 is TGTGCCAGCTCACCGAGGTCTGTGGACAAGAACACTGAAGCTTTCTTT.